This T cell receptor (beta chain) was obtained from a study of T cell responses to AZD1222 COVID-19 vaccine. The germline V gene encodes CDR1 SGHDT and CDR2 YYEEEE. The CDR3 is 16 residues long. Losses at the gene ends were 0 bases for V and 8 bases for J; bases not matched to a gene: 10. This clone came up a few times. The antigen remains undetermined. Study-wide results and caveats: There were vaccine-associated CD4 TCRs across spike, dominant at 160-218 and 743-854. Reports indicate that nearly half of spike-specific TCRs are directed at unmutated variant regions. Clonal diversity was possibly underestimated, and the donors were mostly white British, with more females.

The table came from immunoSEQ multiplex PCR; TCRdb's copy has only in-frame clones and leaves some out. The table includes about 140,000 clones, 90% detected once. The rearrangement links TRBV5-6 to TRBJ2-1, with 8 bases lining up with TRBD2. Sequencing used peripheral blood, obtained on day 0 of AZD1222 vaccination. The clonotype was recovered from an adult in good health. The CDR3 reads CASSLDGMAGGDEQFF. The CDR3 bases are TGTGCCAGCAGCTTGGATGGGATGGCGGGAGGAGATGAGCAGTTCTTC.